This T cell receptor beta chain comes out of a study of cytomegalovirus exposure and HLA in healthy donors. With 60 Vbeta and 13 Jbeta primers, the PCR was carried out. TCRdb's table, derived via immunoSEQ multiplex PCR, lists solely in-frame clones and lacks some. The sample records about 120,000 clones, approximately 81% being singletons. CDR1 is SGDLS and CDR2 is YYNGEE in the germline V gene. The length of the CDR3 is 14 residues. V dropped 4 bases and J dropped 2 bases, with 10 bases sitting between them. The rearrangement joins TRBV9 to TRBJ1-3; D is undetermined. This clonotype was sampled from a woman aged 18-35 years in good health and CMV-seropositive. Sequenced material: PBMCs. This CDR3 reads CASSSGSAGNTIYF. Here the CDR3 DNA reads TGTGCCAGCAGCAGCGGGTCGGCTGGAAACACCATATATTTT.